The 17 T cell receptor beta chains reported below all come from one sample, sequenced in a study of blood T cell repertoires in COVID-19. Libraries were prepared by immunoSEQ multiplex PCR; TCRdb keeps only in-frame clonotypes and omits some of them. The top ten hold roughly 2.5% of the sample, which has around 15,000 clones, 70% to 90% seen once. Specimen: peripheral blood. These receptors all stem from a woman aged 70-85 years in a cohort sampled during active or convalescent COVID-19.

As DNA, the CDR3 is TGTGCCAGCAGCTTAATTAGCGGGGGCCAAATGTCCTACGAGCAGTACTTC. Its translation: CASSLISGGQMSYEQYF. This chain connects TRBV7-3 to TRBJ2-7; 9 positions agree with TRBD2. CDR1 is SGHTA and CDR2 is FQGTGA in the germline V gene. The junction had 8 bases not matched to a gene; V was cut back by 1 base and J by 1 base. This CDR3 is built from 17 residues.

This chain joins TRBV19 and TRBJ1-1, with TRBD1 matching over 8 bases. V gave up 7 bases and J gave up 1 base; unmatched junction bases: 8. CDR1 is LNHDA and CDR2 is SQIVND in the germline V gene (reference sequence). The CDR3 is 15 residues long. This CDR3 is CASIHRQGPNTEAFF. CDR3 nucleotides: TGTGCCAGTATCCACCGACAGGGGCCGAACACTGAAGCTTTCTTT.

The V and J genes are TRBV27 and TRBJ1-6, with a possible D match to TRBD1 (6 bases). Trimming cost V 3 bases and J 7 bases, with 10 bases left between them. The CDR3 spans 14 residues. Germline V gives CDR1 MNHEY, CDR2 SMNVEV (reference sequence). CDR3 sequence: CASSFRQGNSPLHF. CDR3 in DNA: TGTGCCAGCAGTTTTCGGCAGGGGAATTCACCCCTCCACTTT.

The V gene is TRBV7-9, the J gene TRBJ2-7; 9 bases line up with TRBD2. The CDR3 extends over 15 amino acids. Looked up from germline, CDR1 is SEHNR and CDR2 is FQNEAQ (reference sequence). Trimming removed 5 bases from V and 3 bases from J; junction bases left unmatched: 8. The CDR3, as DNA: TGTGCCAGCAGCCCCAAGGCTAGCGGGATCTACGAGCAGTACTTC. Amino acids: CASSPKASGIYEQYF.

The rearrangement links TRBV27 to TRBJ1-4; TRBD1 agrees at 7 bases. Germline assignment: CDR1 MNHEY and CDR2 SMNVEV (reference sequence). J lost 5 bases, V lost 5 bases, and 8 bases had no gene match. This CDR3 contains 15 residues. CDR3 residues: CASSGETGLNEKLFF. CDR3 coding DNA: TGTGCCAGCAGTGGGGAGACAGGGTTGAATGAAAAACTGTTTTTT.

The V and J genes are TRBV28 and TRBJ1-2; no reliable D call. V lost 6 bases to trimming and J lost 7 bases, with 18 bases between them. CDR3 length: 14 residues. Germline-derived CDR1 and CDR2 are MDHEN and SYDVKM. The CDR3 sequence: CASRAPGGQFGYTF. CDR3 DNA sequence: TGTGCCAGCAGGGCGCCAGGCGGGCAGTTTGGCTACACCTTC.

V usage is TRBV6-5 and J usage is TRBJ1-5; maybe TRBD1 (6 bases). The CDR3 has 13 residues. The V and J ends lost 6 bases and 6 bases respectively, with 12 bases between them. Germline loops: CDR1 MNHEY, CDR2 SVGAGI. In DNA, the CDR3 is TGTGCCAGCAGAACAGGGTCCACTCAGCCCCAGCATTTT. Its protein is CASRTGSTQPQHF.

The chain is built from TRBV7-2 and TRBJ2-1, with TRBD2 matching 10 bases. With 5 bases clipped from V and 9 bases from J, the junction kept 10 bases outside the gene matches. Germline CDR1 reads SGHTA; CDR2 reads FQGNSA. The CDR3 has 15 amino acids. The CDR3 here is CASSAGLAAKGEQFF. CDR3 DNA: TGTGCCAGCAGCGCAGGACTAGCGGCCAAGGGTGAGCAGTTCTTC.

This clone was seen just once. The chain recombines TRBV2 with TRBJ1-5, with no clear D. Germline V gene data show CDR1 as SNHLY and CDR2 as FYNNEI. Trimming took 4 bases from V and 0 from J, leaving 13 bases between them. The CDR3 runs to 16 residues. The CDR3 loop is CASSVRHSYSNQPQHF. The CDR3 coding sequence is TGTGCCAGCAGTGTCCGACACTCTTATAGCAATCAGCCCCAGCATTTT.

Concerning this clone: One end of the junction fails to match germline, which may point to a read error. The chain is built from TRBV6-5 and TRBJ2-7, with 7 bases lining up with TRBD1. From germline, CDR1 is MNHEY and CDR2 SVGAGI. The CDR3 is made up of 13 amino acids. CDR3 DNA: TGTGCCAGCAGTTACTCGACCGCCGGGACAGAACTCTTC. Amino acid sequence: CASSYSTAGTELF.

The V call is TRBV28, the J call TRBJ2-4; unclear D gene. The CDR3 sequence is 14 residues long. The ends were cut back, 1 base at V and 2 bases at J, with 6 bases in the middle. The germline CDR1 and CDR2 sequences are MDHEN and SYDVKM. The CDR3 DNA follows: TGTGCCAGCAGTTTATCGGGTTCCAAAAACATTCAGTACTTC. The encoded protein is CASSLSGSKNIQYF.

A single count supports this clone. The V gene is TRBV9, the J gene TRBJ1-3, with D tentatively TRBD1 (5 bases). There are 15 residues in the CDR3. Trimming removed 0 bases from V and 4 bases from J, with 11 bases in between. Germline loops: CDR1 SGDLS, CDR2 YYNGEE. The CDR3 DNA reads as TGTGCCAGCAGCGTAGAAGGGGCCTACGGAAACACCATATATTTT. It specifies CASSVEGAYGNTIYF. The full variable domain, rest sourced from reference TRBV9 and TRBJ1-3, is DSGVTQTPKHLITATGQRVTLRCSPRSGDLSVYWYQQSLDQGLQFLIQYYNGEERAKGNILERFSAQQFPDLHSELNLSSLELGDSALYFCASSVEGAYGNTIYFGEGSWLTVV.

This clone has a single count. This sequence joins TRBV25-1 and TRBJ1-3, with D tentatively TRBD1 (5 bases). The germline gives CDR1 MGHDK, CDR2 SYGVNS. Between the trimmed V and J ends, which lost 1 base and 2 bases, there was a span of 9 bases. The CDR3 totals 15 residues. CDR3 in DNA: TGTGCCAGCAGTGAATCGGCAGGGCCTGGAAACACCATATATTTT. It translates to CASSESAGPGNTIYF.

This sequence joins TRBV7-9 and TRBJ1-1, with unresolved D. CDR1 is SEHNR and CDR2 is FQNEAQ in the germline V gene (reference sequence). V lost 3 bases and J lost 1, with 3 bases in between. This CDR3 is 12 amino acids long. CDR3 sequence: CASSFQNTEAFF. The CDR3, as DNA: TGTGCCAGCAGCTTCCAGAACACTGAAGCTTTCTTT.

J is TRBJ2-1 and V is TRBV7-8; possibly TRBD2 for D (5 bases). The germline V gene encodes CDR1 SGHVS and CDR2 FQNEAQ. The CDR3 spans 12 residues. The V and J ends lost 5 bases and 9 bases respectively, with 11 bases between them. DNA of the CDR3: TGTGCCAGCAGCCTACCCCGGGGTGAGCAGTTCTTC. It codes for CASSLPRGEQFF.

The rearrangement links TRBV28 to TRBJ1-1, with TRBD1 as a possible D gene (5 bases). CDR3 size: 17 residues. V gave up 6 bases and J gave up 1 base, with 21 bases separating them. Germline-derived CDR1 and CDR2 are MDHEN and SYDVKM. The CDR3 sequence is CASSDQGTNRANTEAFF. Written as DNA, the CDR3 is TGTGCCAGCAGCGACCAAGGGACTAATAGGGCGAACACTGAAGCTTTCTTT.

This clone has only one observation. CDR3 amino acids: CASSFDEFEQYF. For the CDR3, the DNA is TGTGCCAGCAGTTTCGATGAGTTCGAGCAGTACTTC. The chain links TRBV12-3 or TRBV12-4 to TRBJ2-7; D remains ambiguous. The CDR3 has 12 residues. V gave up 3 bases and J gave up 6 bases, with 9 bases separating them.